The 28 T cell receptor beta chains given below trace back to one sample, sequenced in a study of identical twins (dated by TCRdb to the mid-2010s). Libraries were prepared through 5' RACE. The data were produced on an Illumina HiSeq 2000. TCRdb reworked the public reads: Q25 trimming with fastp, MiXCR clone assembly, productive beta chains retained. Identical CDR3 protein sequences are pooled into one entry, listed with their most common genes and DNA. This sample holds around 650,000 distinct CDR3 sequences; about 7.1% were observed only once. The ten largest clones capture roughly 1.6% of the sample. This sample also appeared in a second study, on yellow fever vaccine responses in identical twins.

Sequencing was performed on PBMCs. The receptors shown here come from a woman younger than 35 in good health.

At least ten counts were recorded for this clonotype. The chain employs TRBV12-3 or TRBV12-4 and TRBJ2-3, with D possibly TRBD1 on 5 matching bases. The V end lost 6 bases, the J end lost 2 bases, and 12 bases lay between the germline ends. CDR3 size: 14 residues. The CDR3, as DNA: TGTGCCAGCAGCGCCATACAGGACACAGATACGCAGTATTTT. Amino acid sequence: CASSAIQDTDTQYF.

Many counts were recorded for this clonotype. The chain has TRBV5-1 and TRBJ2-1; D tentatively fits TRBD1 or TRBD2 (6 bases each). Germline assignment: CDR1 SGHRS and CDR2 YFSETQ. This CDR3 comprises 17 residues. The germline V and J ends were trimmed by 4 bases and 6 bases, with 23 bases remaining between them. The CDR3 is CASSHDYRVGGTNEQFF. The CDR3 DNA reads TGCGCCAGCAGCCACGATTACAGGGTGGGGGGTACCAATGAGCAGTTCTTC.

The rearrangement joins TRBV20-1 to TRBJ1-2; D unresolved. The CDR3 runs to 11 residues. Trimming shortened V by 2 bases and J by 7 bases, and 8 bases separated the two germline ends. Germline V gene data show CDR1 as DFQATT and CDR2 as SNEGSKA (reference sequence). Here the CDR3 DNA reads TGCAGTGCTAGACCCCCGGGTGGCTACACCTTC. Translation: CSARPPGGYTF.

This clonotype was detected only a few times. J is TRBJ2-1 and V is TRBV2, with 14 bases that match TRBD2. Germline loops: CDR1 SNHLY, CDR2 FYNNEI. Trimming cost V 6 bases and J 5 bases; bases outside gene matches: 6. The CDR3 is 16 amino acids. For the CDR3, the DNA is TGTGCCAGCAGGAGACGGACTAGCGGGAGGAACAATGAGCAGTTCTTC. This sequence encodes CASRRRTSGRNNEQFF.

This clonotype appeared a few times. V gene TRBV12-3 or TRBV12-4 combines with J gene TRBJ1-5; D may be TRBD1 (6 bases). The CDR3 has 14 residues. The V end was cut by 3 bases, the J end by 5 bases, with 11 bases between. In nucleotides, the CDR3 is TGTGCCAGCAGTTTGATAGGGGGGGATCAGCCCCAGCATTTT. This sequence encodes CASSLIGGDQPQHF.

The V call is TRBV15, the J call TRBJ2-3, with 13 bases aligning to TRBD2. V shed 5 bases, J shed 6 bases, and the junction held 8 bases outside the gene matches. This CDR3 region has 16 residues. Germline CDR1 and CDR2: LNHNV and YYDKDF (reference sequence). Here the CDR3 DNA reads TGTGCCACCAGCTCCCGACTAGCGGGGGGCTATGATACGCAGTATTTT. It translates to CATSSRLAGGYDTQYF. The full variable domain, with the rest looked up from reference TRBV15 and TRBJ2-3, is DAMVIQNPRYQVTQFGKPVTLSCSQTLNHNVMYWYQQKSSQAPKLLFHYYDKDFNNEADTPDNFQSRRPNTSFCFLDIRSPGLGDTAMYLCATSSRLAGGYDTQYFGPGTRLTVL.

The chain combines TRBV6-5 with TRBJ1-5; D uncertain. This CDR3 is built from 14 residues. Germline loops: CDR1 MNHEY, CDR2 SVGAGI. Between the trimmed V and J ends, which lost 2 bases and 2 bases, there was a span of 7 bases. Here the CDR3 DNA reads TGTGCCAGCAGTTACGCTACAGGCAATCAGCCCCAGCATTTT. Translated: CASSYATGNQPQHF.

This clonotype was recorded at least ten times. The chain couples TRBV12-3 or TRBV12-4 to TRBJ1-5; D gene unclear. Trimming took off 5 bases at V and 5 bases at J, with 16 bases between the two ends. This CDR3 region has 15 residues. The CDR3 DNA reads as TGTGCCAGCAGTAGGAACGGGGATTCTTATCAGCCCCAGCATTTT. This translates into CASSRNGDSYQPQHF.

The V call is TRBV29-1, the J call TRBJ2-3; D may be TRBD2 (6 bases). CDR3 size: 13 residues. Germline loops: CDR1 SQVTM, CDR2 ANQGSEA. V was shortened by 6 bases and J by 1 base, with 11 bases between the two germline ends. The CDR3 is CSVLGLGTDTQYF. The CDR3 DNA reads as TGCAGCGTGCTGGGACTCGGCACAGATACGCAGTATTTT.

V usage is TRBV20-1 and J usage is TRBJ2-3; TRBD1 aligns across 8 bases. Germline CDR1 and CDR2: DFQATT and SNEGSKA (reference sequence). V was pared by 2 bases and J by 3 bases, with 4 bases of the junction left unmatched. CDR3 length equals 14 residues. The CDR3 region is CSARLDRGTDTQYF. Written as DNA, the CDR3 is TGCAGTGCTAGACTAGACAGGGGAACAGATACGCAGTATTTT.

The rearrangement joins TRBV7-6 to TRBJ2-3, with D tentatively TRBD1 (6 bases). The germline V and J ends were trimmed by 3 bases and 0 bases, with 19 bases remaining between them. The V gene's germline CDR1 is SGHVS and CDR2 FNYEAQ. This CDR3 contains 18 residues. CDR3: CASSFYREGIASTDTQYF. The CDR3 DNA reads as TGTGCCAGCAGCTTCTACAGGGAAGGGATCGCTAGCACAGATACGCAGTATTTT.

This clonotype was counted between two and nine times. The V call is TRBV10-3, the J call TRBJ1-2, with TRBD1 as a possible D gene (5 bases). Trimming removed 3 bases at V and 5 bases at J, with 16 bases between. This CDR3 spans 15 amino acids. CDR1 and CDR2 (germline): ENHRY, SYGVKD. The CDR3: CAISERDRVGYGYTF. CDR3 nucleotides: TGTGCCATCAGTGAAAGGGACCGAGTTGGGTATGGCTACACCTTC.

The genes are TRBV11-1 and TRBJ2-7; 16 bases map to TRBD2. The junction had 7 bases not matched to a gene; V was cut back by 5 bases and J by 0 bases. Germline V CDR1 and CDR2: SGHAT, FQDESV (reference sequence). The CDR3 has 18 residues. The CDR3 protein is CASSRPGLAGGLSYEQYF. CDR3 nucleotide sequence: TGTGCCAGCAGCCGACCGGGACTAGCGGGAGGGCTCTCCTACGAGCAGTACTTC. The full variable domain, rest sourced from reference TRBV11-1 and TRBJ2-7, is EAEVAQSPRYKITEKSQAVAFWCDPISGHATLYWYRQILGQGPELLVQFQDESVVDDSQLPKDRFSAERLKGVDSTLKIQPAELGDSAMYLCASSRPGLAGGLSYEQYFGPGTRLTVT.

This clonotype was observed a few times. The rearrangement joins TRBV5-1 to TRBJ2-5; no firm D call. The CDR3 contains 15 residues. In germline, CDR1 is SGHRS, CDR2 YFSETQ. The V end lost 2 bases, the J end lost 2 bases, and 13 bases lay between the germline ends. The chain's CDR3 is CASSLKATVQETQYF. The DNA for the CDR3 is TGCGCCAGCAGCTTAAAAGCGACTGTACAAGAGACCCAGTACTTC.

This clonotype has more than one count but fewer than ten. This chain connects TRBV7-2 to TRBJ2-1; no clear D. Germline CDR1 SGHTA, CDR2 FQGNSA. The CDR3 length is 15 residues. Between the trimmed V and J ends, which lost 3 bases and 0 bases, there was a span of 9 bases. The CDR3 loop reads CASSFSQSSYNEQFF. The CDR3 DNA sequence: TGTGCCAGCAGCTTCTCCCAGAGCTCCTACAATGAGCAGTTCTTC.

This clonotype was seen only a few times. This chain connects TRBV7-2 to TRBJ1-4, with 10 bases matching TRBD1. Germline V lookup: CDR1 SGHTA, CDR2 FQGNSA. Unmatched junction bases numbered 2, after V lost 5 bases and J lost 5 bases. The CDR3 is made up of 14 amino acids. CDR3 DNA: TGTGCCAGCAGCGGGACAGGGGTAAATGAAAAACTGTTTTTT. It translates to CASSGTGVNEKLFF.

This clonotype has only a few counts. The DNA of the CDR3 is TGTGCCAGCAGTGAGTCCGGGCTAAGCTCTGGGGCCAACGTCCTGACTTTC. It translates to CASSESGLSSGANVLTF. This chain uses TRBV6-4 with TRBJ2-6; D unresolved. The V end lost 3 bases, the J end lost 0 bases, and 12 bases lay between the germline ends. The CDR3 loop spans 17 amino acids. CDR1 MRHNA and CDR2 SNTAGT come from the germline V gene.

This clonotype was seen repeatedly, ten times or more. This sequence joins TRBV7-9 and TRBJ2-1; D is possibly TRBD1 (6 bases). Trimming removed 8 bases at V and 6 bases at J, with 11 bases between. The CDR3 length is 12 residues. CDR1 and CDR2 from the germline V gene are SEHNR and FQNEAQ (reference sequence). The CDR3 region is CASAVGGNEQFF. For the CDR3, the DNA is TGTGCCAGCGCTGTAGGGGGCAATGAGCAGTTCTTC.

This clonotype was detected a few times. CDR3 DNA: TGCGCCAGCAGCGACGGACAGGTAGAGAATGAAAAACTGTTTTTT. It specifies CASSDGQVENEKLFF. The chain employs TRBV5-1 and TRBJ1-4, with 7 bases fitting TRBD1. The CDR3 totals 15 residues. The V segment lost 4 bases and the J segment 5 bases; nucleotides outside the gene matches: 8. Germline V gives CDR1 SGHRS, CDR2 YFSETQ.

This clonotype has at least ten counts. This chain connects TRBV5-6 to TRBJ1-4; 7 nucleotides line up with TRBD1. CDR1 is SGHDT and CDR2 is YYEEEE in the germline V gene. The CDR3 runs to 13 residues. Trimming took 4 bases from V and 10 from J; bases not matched to a gene: 7. The CDR3 reads CASSLAGGGKLFF. CDR3 DNA: TGTGCCAGCAGCCTCGCAGGGGGAGGAAAACTGTTTTTT.

This clonotype showed up just a few times. The rearrangement uses TRBV19 and TRBJ2-1, with D maybe TRBD2 (7 bases). V lost 3 bases and J 7 bases, leaving 16 bases between the germline ends. CDR1 is LNHDA and CDR2 is SQIVND in the germline V gene (reference sequence). CDR3 length: 15 residues. In DNA, the CDR3 is TGTGCCAGTAGTATTTCGGGGGGCCAACAAAATGAGCAGTTCTTC. Translated: CASSISGGQQNEQFF.

A few counts support this clonotype. The chain recombines TRBV7-9 with TRBJ2-3, with D tentatively TRBD1 or TRBD2 (5 bases each). The CDR3 consists of 15 residues. V lost 5 bases to trimming and J lost 4 bases, with 16 bases between them. Germline V CDR1 and CDR2: SEHNR, FQNEAQ (reference sequence). The CDR3 reads CASSLVRVGADTQYF. In DNA, the CDR3 is TGTGCCAGCAGCCTCGTCAGGGTCGGGGCAGATACGCAGTATTTT.

This clonotype was detected only a few times. The rearrangement joins TRBV2 to TRBJ2-2, with TRBD1 matching over 9 bases. V was clipped by 11 bases and J by 3 bases; unmatched bases: 10. CDR3 length: 15 amino acids. The germline CDR1 and CDR2 sequences are SNHLY and FYNNEI. CDR3 region: CASRDRDSYTGELFF. CDR3 nucleotides: TGTGCCTCCCGGGACAGGGATTCATACACCGGGGAGCTGTTTTTT.

The table lists this clonotype with a few counts. The J gene is TRBJ2-1, the V gene TRBV20-1; D is undetermined. Trimming cost V 1 base and J 6 bases, with 16 bases left between them. Germline V gene data show CDR1 as DFQATT and CDR2 as SNEGSKA (reference sequence). The CDR3 has 15 amino acids. The CDR3 sequence is CSARVRNLSGNEQFF. The CDR3 DNA is TGCAGTGCTAGAGTTCGGAATTTGTCGGGCAATGAGCAGTTCTTC.

J is TRBJ1-1 and V is TRBV6-5; D is unclear. The length of the CDR3 is 16 residues. V lost 2 bases, J lost 4 bases, and 17 bases lay in between. Germline V gene lookup returns CDR1 MNHEY and CDR2 SVGAGI. CDR3 protein: CASSYRPPTGPTEAFF. CDR3 DNA sequence: TGTGCCAGCAGTTACCGACCGCCTACCGGGCCCACTGAAGCTTTCTTT.

The table lists this clonotype with many counts. The CDR3 nucleotides are TGTGCCAGCAGTTTTTCCTTTGGACTAGCTATGGATGAGCAGTTCTTC. This sequence encodes CASSFSFGLAMDEQFF. V is TRBV12-3 or TRBV12-4 and J is TRBJ2-1; 8 positions agree with TRBD2. The CDR3 runs to 16 residues. Trimming at V came to 3 bases and at J to 8 bases, leaving 12 bases not matched to a gene.

The sample holds many counts of this clonotype. The chain uses TRBV5-6 and TRBJ2-3; 8 nucleotides align to TRBD2. This CDR3 is 17 amino acids long. The germline CDR1 and CDR2 sequences are SGHDT and YYEEEE. V lost 3 bases to trimming and J lost 0 bases; unmatched junction nucleotides: 9. The CDR3: CASSSPKRGPSTDTQYF. The CDR3 nucleotides are TGTGCCAGCAGCTCGCCCAAGCGGGGGCCTAGCACAGATACGCAGTATTTT.

This chain links TRBV6-5 with TRBJ2-2; 11 nucleotides line up with TRBD2. Germline V lookup: CDR1 MNHEY, CDR2 SVGAGI. The trim removed 0 bases at V and 6 bases at J, leaving 9 bases unmatched. The CDR3 contains 18 residues. The CDR3 bases are TGTGCCAGCAGTTACTCTAGCGGGGGGGCTCTGACGGCCGGGGAGCTGTTTTTT. It specifies CASSYSSGGALTAGELFF.